One and the same sample provided the 25 T cell receptor beta chains below, sequenced in a study of cytomegalovirus exposure and HLA in healthy donors. Method: immunoSEQ multiplex PCR; TCRdb's copy keeps in-frame clones and lacks some. This sample carries 250,000 to 350,000 clones, 80% to 90% of them seen once, and the ten largest clones take 0.75% to 0.85%. Specimen: PBMCs. These TCRs come from a woman aged 18-35 years in good health and CMV-seronegative.

The chain links TRBV28 to TRBJ1-5, with D tentatively TRBD1 (6 bases). The length of the CDR3 is 13 residues. CDR1 MDHEN and CDR2 SYDVKM come from the germline V gene. Between the trimmed V and J ends, which lost 8 bases and 4 bases, there was a span of 12 bases. Here the CDR3 reads CASHTRGNQPQHF. DNA of the CDR3: TGTGCCAGCCACACAAGGGGGAATCAGCCCCAGCATTTT.

CDR3 nucleotide sequence: TGTGCCACCAGCAGAGAGACAGGGGGGGTAAAGACCCAGTACTTC. This translates into CATSRETGGVKTQYF. This chain connects TRBV15 to TRBJ2-5; 9 positions agree with TRBD1. Germline CDR1 LNHNV, CDR2 YYDKDF (reference sequence). V trimming: 0 bases; J trimming: 6 bases; junction bases outside the gene matches: 5. The CDR3 length is 15 residues.

The V and J genes are TRBV6-6 and TRBJ2-2, with TRBD1 identical over 8 bases. The ends lost 10 bases at V and 5 bases at J; junction bases unmatched: 6. This CDR3 contains 13 residues. Germline loops: CDR1 MNHNY, CDR2 SVGAGI (reference sequence). CDR3 sequence reads: CATQGAATGELFF. In nucleotides, the CDR3 is TGTGCCACCCAGGGGGCGGCTACCGGGGAGCTGTTTTTT.

The chain links TRBV4-1 to TRBJ2-3; 7 positions match TRBD2. Germline V gene data show CDR1 as MGHRA and CDR2 as YSYEKL. V was clipped by 4 bases and J by 0 bases; unmatched bases: 4. This CDR3 is 15 amino acids long. Here the CDR3 DNA reads TGCGCCAGCAGCCCCCAAGCGGGAAGCACAGATACGCAGTATTTT. This translates into CASSPQAGSTDTQYF.

This chain uses TRBV2 with TRBJ2-3, with no clear D. Deletions cut 0 bases from V and 0 bases from J, with 10 bases between. In germline, CDR1 is SNHLY, CDR2 FYNNEI. This CDR3 has 16 residues. CDR3 nucleotides: TGTGCCAGCAGTGAAGCTTTCCCCTCTAGCACAGATACGCAGTATTTT. Translating it yields CASSEAFPSSTDTQYF.

This chain links TRBV30 with TRBJ1-1; 10 nucleotides agree with TRBD1. Germline V gene data show CDR1 as GTSNPN and CDR2 as SVGIG (reference sequence). The CDR3 spans 17 residues. With 1 base clipped from V and 3 bases from J, the junction kept 11 bases outside the gene matches. In DNA, the CDR3 is TGTGCCTGGAGTGCGAGGACAGGGGGTTTTTCGGACACTGAAGCTTTCTTT. Its translation: CAWSARTGGFSDTEAFF.

The chain couples TRBV9 to TRBJ1-2; 9 nucleotides agree with TRBD1. The CDR3 covers 16 residues. The V gene end was trimmed by 3 bases and the J gene end by 6 bases; junction bases not matched to a gene: 12. The V gene's germline CDR1 is SGDLS and CDR2 YYNGEE. The CDR3 loop is CASSDRTGGGGDGYTF. The CDR3 region has the DNA TGTGCCAGCAGCGACCGAACAGGGGGCGGAGGGGATGGCTACACCTTC.

This clone was seen only a few times. The chain couples TRBV28 to TRBJ2-5; D might be TRBD2 (6 bases). The CDR3 runs 14 residues. V was cut by 4 bases and J by 4 bases, with 13 bases left in between. CDR1 is MDHEN, CDR2 SYDVKM, per germline. CDR3 amino acids: CASSSGVEGETQYF. CDR3 DNA: TGTGCCAGCAGTTCGGGAGTGGAGGGAGAGACCCAGTACTTC.

This rearrangement joins TRBV5-1 to TRBJ2-7, with 8 bases fitting TRBD1. This CDR3 comprises 16 residues. Germline V gene lookup returns CDR1 SGHRS and CDR2 YFSETQ. V lost 0 bases to trimming and J lost 0 bases; unmatched junction nucleotides: 5. CDR3 sequence (DNA): TGCGCCAGCAGCTTGGCCCCCGGGACAGGCTCCTACGAGCAGTACTTC. As protein: CASSLAPGTGSYEQYF.

The V and J genes are TRBV7-2 and TRBJ2-7, with 9 bases fitting TRBD1. From germline, CDR1 is SGHTA and CDR2 FQGNSA. With V trimmed by 5 bases and J by 5 bases, 7 bases remained unmatched. The CDR3 consists of 14 residues. CDR3 sequence reads: CASSPGQGRDEQYF. DNA of the CDR3: TGTGCCAGCAGCCCGGGACAGGGTAGGGACGAGCAGTACTTC.

V is TRBV2 and J is TRBJ2-5, with 12 bases aligning to TRBD2. Germline values: CDR1 SNHLY, CDR2 FYNNEI. The CDR3 extends over 14 amino acids. Germline trimming cut 9 bases from V and 5 bases from J; bases unmatched to any gene: 7. CDR3 nucleotides: TGTGCCAGTTCTAGCGGGAGGGCCTCGGAGACCCAGTACTTC. It is translated as CASSSGRASETQYF.

The genes are TRBV7-3 and TRBJ2-2, with TRBD1 as a possible D gene (6 bases). Trimming left V 5 bases short and J 0 bases short, with 13 bases between. The CDR3 is 16 amino acids. Germline-derived CDR1 and CDR2 are SGHTA and FQGTGA. CDR3 sequence: CASSQTGTSNTGELFF. CDR3 bases: TGTGCCAGCAGCCAAACCGGGACATCGAACACCGGGGAGCTGTTTTTT.

This chain uses TRBV11-2 with TRBJ2-5; 9 bases line up with TRBD1. Germline loops: CDR1 SGHAT, CDR2 FQNNGV. J was trimmed by 5 bases and V by 3 bases; bases with no gene match: 10. The CDR3 extends over 16 amino acids. CDR3 bases: TGTGCCAGCAGCTTTACAGGGGGCGTTTTAGGGGAGACCCAGTACTTC. The encoded protein is CASSFTGGVLGETQYF.

The rearrangement links TRBV5-6 to TRBJ2-2, with D perhaps matching TRBD2 (5 bases). Germline loops: CDR1 SGHDT, CDR2 YYEEEE. V gave up 2 bases and J gave up 5 bases, with 16 bases separating them. The CDR3 covers 16 residues. The CDR3 sequence: CASSFSEGSGTGELFF. The CDR3 DNA follows: TGTGCCAGCAGCTTCAGCGAGGGAAGTGGAACCGGGGAGCTGTTTTTT.

CDR3 sequence: CASSPGLETYEQYF. The CDR3 DNA reads as TGTGCCAGCAGCCCCGGACTGGAGACCTACGAGCAGTACTTC. This chain connects TRBV7-3 to TRBJ2-7, with D perhaps TRBD2 (5 bases). CDR3 size: 14 residues. V was shortened by 5 bases and J by 2 bases, with 13 bases between the two germline ends. Germline CDR1 SGHTA, CDR2 FQGTGA.

The genes are TRBV5-6 and TRBJ2-7, with a possible D match to TRBD1 (6 bases). Germline V gene sequence: CDR1 SGHDT, CDR2 YYEEEE. V was shortened by 4 bases and J by 0 bases, with 11 bases between the two germline ends. CDR3 length: 14 amino acids. This CDR3 is CASSRTVGSYEQYF. DNA for the CDR3: TGTGCCAGCAGCAGGACAGTGGGCTCCTACGAGCAGTACTTC.

V usage is TRBV4-1 and J usage is TRBJ2-2; 11 nucleotides line up with TRBD2. V lost 3 bases to trimming and J lost 1 base; unmatched junction nucleotides: 1. Germline CDR1 and CDR2: MGHRA and YSYEKL. The length of the CDR3 is 16 residues. DNA of the CDR3: TGCGCCAGCAGCCACACTAGCGGGGGGAACACCGGGGAGCTGTTTTTT. Translation gives CASSHTSGGNTGELFF.

V and J are TRBV11-3 and TRBJ2-5, with D perhaps TRBD1 (6 bases). The CDR3 has 15 residues. Germline assignment: CDR1 SGHNT and CDR2 YENEEA. Between the trimmed V and J ends, which lost 5 bases and 5 bases, there was a span of 18 bases. The CDR3 region is CASSQTHTGLETQYF. The CDR3 DNA reads TGTGCCAGCAGCCAAACCCATACAGGGTTGGAGACCCAGTACTTC.

CDR3 protein: CASSPVGDNEQFF. The CDR3 region has the DNA TGTGCCAGCTCACCAGTGGGCGACAATGAGCAGTTCTTC. V and J are TRBV18 and TRBJ2-1; D call uncertain. Trimming took off 2 bases at V and 5 bases at J, with 7 bases between the two ends. The CDR3 is made up of 13 amino acids. Germline V CDR1 and CDR2: KGHSH, LQKENI.

The chain is built from TRBV19 and TRBJ2-1; D perhaps matches TRBD2 (5 bases). Germline V lookup: CDR1 LNHDA, CDR2 SQIVND (reference sequence). V lost 5 bases and J lost 1, with 18 bases in between. CDR3 size: 17 residues. CDR3 region: CASSAGLLTRSYNEQFF. DNA for the CDR3: TGTGCCAGTAGTGCCGGACTGCTCACGCGTTCCTACAATGAGCAGTTCTTC.

This clone occurred once. The chain employs TRBV6-5 and TRBJ2-3; D possibly corresponds to TRBD2 (6 bases). Germline CDR1 and CDR2: MNHEY and SVGAGI. The CDR3 sequence is 13 residues long. Trimming removed 2 bases from V and 6 bases from J, with 9 bases in between. CDR3 region: CASSYRLEDTQYF. For the CDR3, the DNA is TGTGCCAGCAGTTACCGACTAGAGGATACGCAGTATTTT.

The chain links TRBV6-5 to TRBJ1-5; possible D gene TRBD1, 5 bases. This CDR3 comprises 15 residues. CDR1 MNHEY and CDR2 SVGAGI come from the germline V gene. V was clipped by 5 bases and J by 3 bases, with 14 bases between them. The chain's CDR3 is CASSPYDSSNQPQHF. CDR3 nucleotide sequence: TGTGCCAGCAGTCCCTATGACAGTTCCAATCAGCCCCAGCATTTT.

J is TRBJ1-1 and V is TRBV27, with a tentative D call TRBD1 (5 bases). V was shortened by 6 bases and J by 4 bases, with 12 bases between the two germline ends. This CDR3 has 13 residues. Germline V gene lookup returns CDR1 MNHEY and CDR2 SMNVEV (reference sequence). The CDR3 loop is CASRGPEGTEAFF. In DNA, the CDR3 is TGTGCCAGCAGGGGGCCCGAAGGCACTGAAGCTTTCTTT.

The chain uses TRBV29-1 and TRBJ1-5; D gene unclear. Germline CDR1 is SQVTM and CDR2 is ANQGSEA. This CDR3 comprises 14 residues. Trimming left V 7 bases short and J 2 bases short, with 15 bases between. The CDR3 protein is CSARTGVRNQPQHF. The CDR3 bases are TGCAGCGCACGAACCGGGGTGCGCAATCAGCCCCAGCATTTT. Looking up the rest from reference TRBV29-1 and TRBJ1-5 gives the full variable domain: SAVISQKPSRDICQRGTSLTIQCQVDSQVTMMFWYRQQPGQSLTLIATANQGSEATYESGFVIDKFPISRPNLTFSTLTVSNMSPEDSSIYLCSARTGVRNQPQHFGDGTRLSIL.

This clone has just a few counts. This rearrangement joins TRBV7-2 to TRBJ1-3; possible D gene TRBD1, 5 bases. The V and J ends lost 1 base and 0 bases respectively, with 7 bases between them. The CDR3 loop spans 15 amino acids. Germline V lookup: CDR1 SGHTA, CDR2 FQGNSA. The CDR3 loop is CASSLGGVSGNTIYF. The CDR3 DNA follows: TGTGCCAGCAGCTTAGGGGGCGTCTCTGGAAACACCATATATTTT.